This TCR beta chain stems from a study of radiotherapy plus CTLA-4 blockade in lung cancer. Background on the study: Roughly 17% of patients responded objectively, and approximately 31% achieved disease control. Overall study findings and caveats: Early shifts in blood T cell clones, with interferon-beta, reportedly predicted response best. Blood saw expansion of tumor-derived TCR clones after radiotherapy plus ipilimumab.

Ipilimumab-mediated CTLA-4 blockade plus focal radiation was given to patients having chemo-refractory metastatic non-small-cell lung cancer. As to this clone: As yet, its antigen is unknown.

Trimming at V came to 4 bases and at J to 2 bases, leaving 9 bases not matched to a gene. Germline-derived CDR1 and CDR2 are KGHSH and LQKENI. This CDR3 spans 16 amino acids. Method: immunoSEQ multiplex PCR; TCRdb's copy keeps in-frame clones and lacks some. In the table there are more than 40,000 clones, 65% to 85% of which are singletons. The sequencing used peripheral blood, collected from a patient treated with radiotherapy plus ipilimumab. The TCR sequence derives from a human donor with non-small cell lung cancer who had stable disease on radiotherapy plus ipilimumab. J is TRBJ1-2 and V is TRBV18; 8 bases fit TRBD1. The CDR3 sequence: CASSLAGTGPNYGYTF. The CDR3 region has the DNA TGTGCCAGCTCACTCGCGGGGACAGGACCAAACTATGGCTACACCTTC.